This passage covers 21 T cell receptor beta chains from one sample sequenced in a study of shared clonotypes between healthy human individuals. Here immunoSEQ multiplex PCR was the method, and the copy in TCRdb shows in-frame clones only, minus some. Here the sample spans more than 1,200,000 clones, approximately 98.5% being singletons. What was sequenced was naive CD4+ T cells sorted from blood. Subset specified: CD45RA+ positively selected. Receptors originate from a man aged 25-40 years in good health.

The chain couples TRBV25-1 to TRBJ1-2, with D uncertain. V was pared by 1 base and J by 8 bases, with 14 bases between. This CDR3 contains 14 residues. Germline values: CDR1 MGHDK, CDR2 SYGVNS. CDR3 residues: CASSELVDWMGYTF. The CDR3 DNA is TGTGCCAGCAGTGAATTAGTGGACTGGATGGGCTACACCTTC.

This clone was counted a single time. This sequence joins TRBV19 and TRBJ2-7; tentatively, D is TRBD2 (6 bases). The CDR3 is 14 residues long. The ends were cut back, 3 bases at V and 4 bases at J, with 13 bases in the middle. CDR1 and CDR2 from the germline V gene are LNHDA and SQIVND (reference sequence). Written as DNA, the CDR3 is TGTGCCAGTAGTATTCGGGGGAAACCGTACGAGCAGTACTTC. Its translation: CASSIRGKPYEQYF.

This sequence joins TRBV7-3 and TRBJ1-1; D not resolved. CDR3 length: 15 amino acids. The V gene's germline CDR1 is SGHTA and CDR2 FQGTGA. The V and J ends lost 3 bases and 0 bases respectively, with 11 bases between them. The CDR3 bases are TGTGCCAGCAGCTTGAGACCCGCAATGAACACTGAAGCTTTCTTT. Its protein is CASSLRPAMNTEAFF.

The chain has TRBV14 and TRBJ2-7, with D hard to call. There are 14 residues in the CDR3. CDR1 and CDR2 from the germline V gene are SGHDN and FVKESK. V was shortened by 1 base and J by 3 bases, with 10 bases between the two germline ends. The CDR3 DNA follows: TGTGCCAGCAGCCAAGGGAATATTGGCTACGAGCAGTACTTC. Protein product: CASSQGNIGYEQYF.

The chain links TRBV6-4 to TRBJ2-2; D unresolved. Germline lookup yields CDR1 MRHNA and CDR2 SNTAGT. Deletions cut 0 bases from V and 6 bases from J, with 8 bases between. The CDR3 runs to 14 residues. The CDR3 loop is CASSDSKGAGELFF. CDR3 in DNA: TGTGCCAGCAGTGACTCGAAGGGTGCCGGGGAGCTGTTTTTT.

The chain has TRBV28 and TRBJ1-5; 7 bases are a match to TRBD1. Germline CDR1 is MDHEN and CDR2 is SYDVKM. The junction had 7 bases not matched to a gene; V was cut back by 6 bases and J by 2 bases. This CDR3 region has 15 residues. The CDR3 sequence is CASRTGAEGNQPQHF. The DNA for the CDR3 is TGTGCCAGCAGAACAGGGGCGGAGGGCAATCAGCCCCAGCATTTT.

J is TRBJ1-2 and V is TRBV30; 7 bases are a match to TRBD1. Germline V gene sequence: CDR1 GTSNPN, CDR2 SVGIG (reference sequence). V gave up 0 bases and J gave up 2 bases; unmatched junction bases: 9. This CDR3 spans 16 amino acids. The DNA of the CDR3 is TGTGCCTGGAGTGTATTAGGGCCAGGGGGAAACTATGGCTACACCTTC. It codes for CAWSVLGPGGNYGYTF.

The chain uses TRBV4-3 and TRBJ2-1; possible D gene TRBD2, 5 bases. V lost 0 bases and J 7 bases, leaving 25 bases between the germline ends. In germline, CDR1 is LGHNA, CDR2 YSLEER. This CDR3 has 19 residues. The CDR3 spells CASSQDVWGDRVLRNEQFF. CDR3 DNA: TGCGCCAGCAGCCAAGATGTATGGGGAGATCGCGTCTTAAGAAATGAGCAGTTCTTC.

This rearrangement joins TRBV20-1 to TRBJ1-2, with unresolved D. The V and J ends lost 2 bases and 8 bases respectively, with 9 bases between them. Germline V CDR1 and CDR2: DFQATT, SNEGSKA (reference sequence). The CDR3 totals 11 residues. The CDR3 loop reads CSARPTEGYTF. In nucleotides, the CDR3 is TGCAGTGCTAGACCTACTGAGGGCTACACCTTC.

Regarding this clone: Other DNA sequences within the sample encode an identical CDR3. The V and J genes are TRBV9 and TRBJ2-3; no reliable D call. The CDR3 contains 12 residues. V lost 4 bases to trimming and J lost 3 bases, with 6 bases between them. CDR1 SGDLS and CDR2 YYNGEE come from the germline V gene. This CDR3 is CASSPRTDTQYF. The DNA for the CDR3 is TGTGCCAGCAGCCCTCGTACAGATACGCAGTATTTT. The whole variable domain, remainder taken from reference TRBV9 and TRBJ2-3, is DSGVTQTPKHLITATGQRVTLRCSPRSGDLSVYWYQQSLDQGLQFLIQYYNGEERAKGNILERFSAQQFPDLHSELNLSSLELGDSALYFCASSPRTDTQYFGPGTRLTVL.

The chain joins TRBV5-1 to TRBJ2-3; the match to TRBD2 covers 13 bases. This CDR3 is 17 amino acids long. V shed 7 bases, J shed 0 bases, and the junction held 8 bases outside the gene matches. Germline CDR1 SGHRS, CDR2 YFSETQ. CDR3 sequence: CASSKGTSGVSTDTQYF. The DNA for the CDR3 is TGCGCCAGCTCCAAAGGGACTAGCGGGGTTAGCACAGATACGCAGTATTTT. The full variable domain, completed using reference TRBV5-1 and TRBJ2-3, is KAGVTQTPRYLIKTRGQQVTLSCSPISGHRSVSWYQQTPGQGLQFLFEYFSETQRNKGNFPGRFSGRQFSNSRSEMNVSTLELGDSALYLCASSKGTSGVSTDTQYFGPGTRLTVL.

The chain recombines TRBV5-6 with TRBJ1-2, with D possibly TRBD1 on 6 matching bases. The germline V and J ends were trimmed by 2 bases and 8 bases, with 16 bases remaining between them. There are 14 residues in the CDR3. Germline V gene data show CDR1 as SGHDT and CDR2 as YYEEEE. The CDR3 spells CASSFADRPAGYTF. CDR3 DNA: TGTGCCAGCAGCTTCGCCGACAGGCCAGCGGGCTACACCTTC.

As for this clone: This sample includes further DNA sequences coding for the same CDR3. For the CDR3, the DNA is TGTGCCAGCTCACCGGGTACTAGCGGCTCCTACGAGCAGTACTTC. Its translation is CASSPGTSGSYEQYF. The rearrangement joins TRBV18 to TRBJ2-7, with 8 bases fitting TRBD2. Per the germline V gene, CDR1 is KGHSH and CDR2 is LQKENI. The length of the CDR3 is 15 residues. The junction had 4 bases not matched to a gene; V was cut back by 3 bases and J by 0 bases.

The chain joins TRBV5-1 to TRBJ2-7; D is possibly TRBD1 (5 bases). The CDR3 has 13 residues. Looked up from germline, CDR1 is SGHRS and CDR2 is YFSETQ. V gave up 4 bases and J gave up 4 bases, with 12 bases separating them. The CDR3 bases are TGCGCCAGCAGCCCAACAGGCGAATACGAGCAGTACTTC. Protein product: CASSPTGEYEQYF.

The gene calls are TRBV5-5 and TRBJ2-7; D uncertain. Trimming removed 0 bases at V and 3 bases at J, with 7 bases between. Germline lookup yields CDR1 SGHKS and CDR2 YYEKEE (reference sequence). The CDR3 is 13 amino acids. In DNA, the CDR3 is TGTGCCAGCAGCTTGGGCTACGACTACGAGCAGTACTTC. Residues: CASSLGYDYEQYF. Drawing the rest from reference TRBV5-5 and TRBJ2-7, the complete variable domain is DAGVTQSPTHLIKTRGQQVTLRCSPISGHKSVSWYQQVLGQGPQFIFQYYEKEERGRGNFPDRFSARQFPNYSSELNVNALLLGDSALYLCASSLGYDYEQYFGPGTRLTVT.

CDR3 in DNA: TGCGCCAGCAGCTGGACACGTAGCGGGAGAGGCACCTACGAGCAGTACTTC. Protein product: CASSWTRSGRGTYEQYF. The chain employs TRBV5-1 and TRBJ2-7, with TRBD2 matching 9 bases. Trimming took 3 bases from V and 2 from J; bases not matched to a gene: 12. Germline lookup yields CDR1 SGHRS and CDR2 YFSETQ. The CDR3 is 17 residues long. The full variable domain, rest sourced from reference TRBV5-1 and TRBJ2-7, is KAGVTQTPRYLIKTRGQQVTLSCSPISGHRSVSWYQQTPGQGLQFLFEYFSETQRNKGNFPGRFSGRQFSNSRSEMNVSTLELGDSALYLCASSWTRSGRGTYEQYFGPGTRLTVT.

With regard to this clone: Different DNA sequences within this sample yield the same CDR3. This chain joins TRBV4-3 and TRBJ2-7; TRBD1 agrees at 12 bases. The CDR3 covers 15 residues. CDR1 and CDR2 (germline): LGHNA, YSLEER. Trimming removed 1 base from V and 2 bases from J; junction bases left unmatched: 0. This chain's CDR3 is CASSQGDRGPYEQYF. DNA for the CDR3: TGCGCCAGCAGCCAAGGGGACAGGGGGCCCTACGAGCAGTACTTC.

Regarding this clone: The same CDR3 can be traced to other DNA sequences in this sample. The rearrangement uses TRBV4-2 and TRBJ2-2; D is undetermined. Germline-derived CDR1 and CDR2 are LGHNA and YNFKEQ. The CDR3 has 14 residues. V was pared by 0 bases and J by 5 bases, with 7 bases between. Here the CDR3 reads CASSQDRRTGELFF. The DNA of the CDR3 is TGTGCCAGCAGCCAAGATCGAAGGACCGGGGAGCTGTTTTTT.

With respect to this clone: Other DNA sequences of this sample code for an identical CDR3. The rearrangement joins TRBV6-5 to TRBJ2-7; D may be TRBD1 (5 bases). Germline V gene lookup returns CDR1 MNHEY and CDR2 SVGAGI. Between the trimmed V and J ends, which lost 2 bases and 3 bases, there was a span of 5 bases. CDR3 size: 12 residues. CDR3 sequence: CASSYDSYEQYF. CDR3 nucleotide sequence: TGTGCCAGCAGTTACGACAGCTACGAGCAGTACTTC.

The chain is built from TRBV30 and TRBJ1-5; a weak D match, TRBD1 (5 bases). Germline V gene lookup returns CDR1 GTSNPN and CDR2 SVGIG (reference sequence). The CDR3 extends over 15 amino acids. The V gene lost 0 bases and the J gene lost 7 bases, with 16 bases spanning the gap. This CDR3 reads CAWSVPLGVRQPQHF. CDR3 DNA: TGTGCCTGGAGTGTCCCCTTGGGGGTTCGGCAGCCCCAGCATTTT. The full variable domain, rest sourced from reference TRBV30 and TRBJ1-5, is SQTIHQWPATLVQPVGSPLSLECTVEGTSNPNLYWYRQAAGRGLQLLFYSVGIGQISSEVPQNLSASRPQDRQFILSSKKLLLSDSGFYLCAWSVPLGVRQPQHFGDGTRLSIL.

The rearrangement links TRBV9 to TRBJ2-3; 14 nucleotides match TRBD2. Germline assignment: CDR1 SGDLS and CDR2 YYNGEE. The CDR3 length is 19 residues. The V segment lost 2 bases and the J segment 5 bases; nucleotides outside the gene matches: 13. CDR3 amino acids: CASSVSGVTSGRVGDTQYF. CDR3 nucleotide sequence: TGTGCCAGCAGCGTCAGTGGAGTGACTAGCGGGAGGGTGGGAGATACGCAGTATTTT. Full variable domain (remainder filled in from reference TRBV9 and TRBJ2-3): DSGVTQTPKHLITATGQRVTLRCSPRSGDLSVYWYQQSLDQGLQFLIQYYNGEERAKGNILERFSAQQFPDLHSELNLSSLELGDSALYFCASSVSGVTSGRVGDTQYFGPGTRLTVL.